The 17 T cell receptor beta chains in this list originate from one sample, sequenced in a study of Ad26.COV2.S vaccination and SARS-CoV-2 variants. The table came from immunoSEQ multiplex PCR; TCRdb's copy has only in-frame clones and leaves some out. Altogether 450,000 to 550,000 clones are present, roughly 87% being singletons, with the ten largest covering 1.5% to 2%. Treatment specified: around 19 received Ad26.COV2.S at low or high dose, single or two shots; a few received placebo; per-sample allocation not given. Sampling was done on day 63 after the first vaccine or placebo injection. The specimen comprised peripheral blood, sampled in a trial of Ad26.COV2.S vaccine versus placebo. The receptors come from a person between 18 and 65 years old who received the Ad26.COV2.S COVID-19 vaccine or a placebo.

The genes are TRBV7-6 and TRBJ1-3; D not resolved. The V gene's germline CDR1 is SGHVS and CDR2 FNYEAQ. V lost 3 bases, J lost 2 bases, and 8 bases lay in between. The CDR3 runs to 14 residues. In nucleotides, the CDR3 is TGTGCCAGCAGCTTTCCCCCTCCTGGAAACACCATATATTTT. Protein product: CASSFPPPGNTIYF.

V gene TRBV7-8 combines with J gene TRBJ1-1, with TRBD1 as a possible D gene (5 bases). Germline CDR1 is SGHVS and CDR2 is FQNEAQ. V lost 0 bases, J lost 6 bases, and 20 bases lay in between. There are 17 residues in the CDR3. The CDR3 loop reads CASSLANRNRHSSEAFF. CDR3 DNA sequence: TGTGCCAGCAGCTTAGCGAATAGGAACAGGCACAGTTCTGAAGCTTTCTTT. Full variable domain (outside the CDR3, taken from reference TRBV7-8 and TRBJ1-1): GAGVSQSPRYKVAKRGQDVALRCDPISGHVSLFWYQQALGQGPEFLTYFQNEAQLDKSGLPSDRFFAERPEGSVSTLKIQRTQQEDSAVYLCASSLANRNRHSSEAFFGQGTRLTVV.

The V and J genes are TRBV5-1 and TRBJ1-3; the D gene is possibly TRBD1 (6 bases). CDR1 SGHRS and CDR2 YFSETQ come from the germline V gene. CDR3 length: 17 amino acids. The V gene lost 0 bases and the J gene lost 0 bases, with 13 bases spanning the gap. The CDR3 spells CASSLESGAFSGNTIYF. CDR3 nucleotides: TGCGCCAGCAGCTTGGAATCAGGGGCATTCTCTGGAAACACCATATATTTT.

The rearrangement links TRBV5-4 to TRBJ2-1; 12 bases match TRBD2. Germline V CDR1 and CDR2: SGHNT, YYREEE (reference sequence). The length of the CDR3 is 17 residues. V was clipped by 4 bases and J by 7 bases; unmatched bases: 12. The CDR3 loop reads CASSALQTSGSRNEQFF. In nucleotides, the CDR3 is TGTGCCAGCAGCGCGCTCCAGACTAGCGGGAGTCGGAATGAGCAGTTCTTC.

The chain links TRBV7-2 to TRBJ1-4; TRBD1 aligns across 9 bases. The germline V gene encodes CDR1 SGHTA and CDR2 FQGNSA. The CDR3 consists of 15 residues. Trimming cost V 5 bases and J 8 bases; bases outside gene matches: 9. CDR3 coding DNA: TGTGCCAGCAGCCAACAAACCGGGACAGGGGAAAAACTGTTTTTT. This codes for CASSQQTGTGEKLFF.

The CDR3 here is CASGPDQLGSNEQFF. The CDR3 DNA is TGTGCCAGCGGCCCCGACCAGCTGGGATCCAATGAGCAGTTCTTC. The rearrangement joins TRBV6-2 or TRBV6-3 to TRBJ2-1; D gene unclear. The V end lost 8 bases, the J end lost 6 bases, and 20 bases lay between the germline ends. The CDR3 is made up of 15 amino acids. Germline V gives CDR1 MNHEY, CDR2 SVGEGT.

The chain employs TRBV21-1 and TRBJ1-5; the table's D call, TRBD1, was not checked against the DNA. TRBV21-1 is a recognized pseudogene. The CDR3 has 18 residues. The CDR3 reads CASSKARQDRGGNQPQHF. The CDR3 coding sequence is TGTGCCAGCAGCAAAGCTCGACAGGACAGGGGTGGGAATCAGCCCCAGCATTTT.

This clone appeared a single time. The chain recombines TRBV7-6 with TRBJ2-3; no definite D call. Germline values: CDR1 SGHVS, CDR2 FNYEAQ. The CDR3 length is 14 residues. Trimming took 1 base from V and 3 from J, leaving 8 bases between them. CDR3 amino acids: CASSLGEATDTQYF. The DNA for the CDR3 is TGTGCCAGCAGCTTAGGTGAGGCGACAGATACGCAGTATTTT. Looking up the rest from reference TRBV7-6 and TRBJ2-3 gives the full variable domain: GAGVSQSPRYKVTKRGQDVALRCDPISGHVSLYWYRQALGQGPEFLTYFNYEAQQDKSGLPNDRFSAERPEGSISTLTIQRTEQRDSAMYRCASSLGEATDTQYFGPGTRLTVL.

The chain couples TRBV5-1 to TRBJ2-3, with TRBD2 as a possible D gene (6 bases). This CDR3 is 16 amino acids long. Trimming cost V 3 bases and J 0 bases, with 14 bases left between them. Germline CDR1 SGHRS, CDR2 YFSETQ. The CDR3 is CASSYFRLVSTDTQYF. The DNA of the CDR3 is TGCGCCAGCAGCTACTTCCGACTAGTCAGCACAGATACGCAGTATTTT.

Written as DNA, the CDR3 is TGCGCCAGCAGCCAAGATAATTTAGGGACGGGAGCTAACTATGGCTACACCTTC. Translating it yields CASSQDNLGTGANYGYTF. This chain links TRBV4-1 with TRBJ1-2; D might be TRBD1 (5 bases). The length of the CDR3 is 18 residues. CDR1 is MGHRA, CDR2 YSYEKL, per germline. Trimming took 0 bases from V and 0 from J, leaving 17 bases between them.

This chain connects TRBV11-2 to TRBJ1-1; D may be TRBD1 (5 bases). The CDR3 has 15 amino acids. V was trimmed by 7 bases and J by 6 bases, leaving 21 bases between them. Germline V lookup: CDR1 SGHAT, CDR2 FQNNGV. Here the CDR3 reads CASTHPGSPQAEAFF. DNA for the CDR3: TGTGCCAGCACCCACCCGGGCAGTCCACAGGCTGAAGCTTTCTTT.

As regards this clone: Other nucleotide sequences in the sample specify the same CDR3. The V and J genes are TRBV9 and TRBJ2-7; D is unresolved. The germline CDR1 and CDR2 sequences are SGDLS and YYNGEE. The length of the CDR3 is 14 residues. Trimming stripped 0 bases from V and 1 base from J, with 8 bases between. CDR3 protein: CASSVASGSYEQYF. CDR3 in DNA: TGTGCCAGCAGCGTAGCATCGGGTTCCTACGAGCAGTACTTC.

This rearrangement joins TRBV19 to TRBJ1-5; maybe TRBD1 (6 bases). The V gene lost 3 bases and the J gene lost 7 bases, with 16 bases spanning the gap. The length of the CDR3 is 15 residues. The germline V gene encodes CDR1 LNHDA and CDR2 SQIVND (reference sequence). CDR3 nucleotides: TGTGCCAGTAGTATTGGACAGTTGGGGTCCCAGCCCCAGCATTTT. It encodes CASSIGQLGSQPQHF.

The genes are TRBV2 and TRBJ2-1; D is unclear. The germline V and J ends were trimmed by 6 bases and 0 bases, with 12 bases remaining between them. The CDR3 totals 15 residues. Germline V lookup: CDR1 SNHLY, CDR2 FYNNEI. The CDR3 loop is CASSVEVGSYNEQFF. The DNA of the CDR3 is TGTGCCAGCAGCGTAGAGGTCGGCTCCTACAATGAGCAGTTCTTC.

The chain is built from TRBV7-2 and TRBJ1-1; D remains ambiguous. Trimming shortened V by 5 bases and J by 1 base, and 11 bases separated the two germline ends. CDR1 and CDR2 from the germline V gene are SGHTA and FQGNSA. The CDR3 is 14 residues long. This CDR3 is CASSPSQANTEAFF. The CDR3 DNA is TGTGCCAGCAGCCCCAGCCAAGCGAACACTGAAGCTTTCTTT.

This clone has just one count. This chain links TRBV7-9 with TRBJ2-3; D is undetermined. This CDR3 contains 14 residues. Germline-derived CDR1 and CDR2 are SEHNR and FQNEAQ (reference sequence). Trimming took 10 bases from V and 0 from J, leaving 14 bases between them. In DNA, the CDR3 is TGTGCCACCCGACTGGAGTTGAGCACAGATACGCAGTATTTT. This sequence encodes CATRLELSTDTQYF.

The gene calls are TRBV7-2 and TRBJ1-1; tentative D call: TRBD1 (6 bases). V was cut by 4 bases and J by 1 base, with 13 bases left in between. Germline V CDR1 and CDR2: SGHTA, FQGNSA. The CDR3 covers 15 residues. The CDR3 sequence is CASSSRGGGNTEAFF. In DNA form, the CDR3 reads TGTGCCAGCAGCTCCCGAGGGGGGGGGAACACTGAAGCTTTCTTT.